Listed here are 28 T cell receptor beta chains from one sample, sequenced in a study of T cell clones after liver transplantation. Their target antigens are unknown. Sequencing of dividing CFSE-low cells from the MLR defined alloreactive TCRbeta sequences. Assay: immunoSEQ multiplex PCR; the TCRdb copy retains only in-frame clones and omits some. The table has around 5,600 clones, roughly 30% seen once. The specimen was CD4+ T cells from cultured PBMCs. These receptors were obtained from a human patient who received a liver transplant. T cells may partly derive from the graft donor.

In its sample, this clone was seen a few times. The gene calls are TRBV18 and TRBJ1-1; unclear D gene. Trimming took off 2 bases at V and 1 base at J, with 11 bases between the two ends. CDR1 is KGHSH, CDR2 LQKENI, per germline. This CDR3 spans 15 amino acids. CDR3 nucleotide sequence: TGTGCCAGCTCACCATCCAGCGGGGAGAACACTGAAGCTTTCTTT. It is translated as CASSPSSGENTEAFF.

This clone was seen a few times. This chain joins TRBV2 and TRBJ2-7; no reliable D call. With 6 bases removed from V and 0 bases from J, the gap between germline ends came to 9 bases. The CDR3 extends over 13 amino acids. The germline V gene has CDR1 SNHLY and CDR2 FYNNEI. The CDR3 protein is CASRDGFSYEQYF. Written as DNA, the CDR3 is TGTGCCAGCAGGGACGGGTTCTCCTACGAGCAGTACTTC.

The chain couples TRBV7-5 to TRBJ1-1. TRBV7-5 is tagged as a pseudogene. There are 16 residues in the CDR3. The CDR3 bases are TGTGCCAGCACCCCAGGAGGACGACGTCCGAGGACTGAAGCTTTCTTT. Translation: CASTPGGRRPRTEAFF.

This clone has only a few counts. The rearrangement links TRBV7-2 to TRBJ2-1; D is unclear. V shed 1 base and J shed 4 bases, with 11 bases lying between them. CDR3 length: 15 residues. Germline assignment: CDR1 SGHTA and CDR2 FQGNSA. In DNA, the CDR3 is TGTGCCAGCAGCTTAGGGTCTCCGCAGTACAATGAGCAGTTCTTC. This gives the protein CASSLGSPQYNEQFF.

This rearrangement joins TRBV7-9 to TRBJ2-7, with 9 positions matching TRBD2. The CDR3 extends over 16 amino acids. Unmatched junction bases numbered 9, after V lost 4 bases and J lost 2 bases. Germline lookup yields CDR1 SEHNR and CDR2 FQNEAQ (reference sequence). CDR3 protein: CASSSWRIAGAYEQYF. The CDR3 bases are TGTGCCAGCAGCTCCTGGCGGATAGCGGGAGCCTACGAGCAGTACTTC.

The CDR3 DNA reads as TGCAGTGCTAGTCCCCAGAGGGGCTACACCTTC. This encodes CSASPQRGYTF. The chain combines TRBV20-1 with TRBJ1-2, with D unclear. Per the germline V gene, CDR1 is DFQATT and CDR2 is SNEGSKA (reference sequence). This CDR3 region has 11 residues. V was cut by 3 bases and J by 8 bases, with 10 bases left in between.

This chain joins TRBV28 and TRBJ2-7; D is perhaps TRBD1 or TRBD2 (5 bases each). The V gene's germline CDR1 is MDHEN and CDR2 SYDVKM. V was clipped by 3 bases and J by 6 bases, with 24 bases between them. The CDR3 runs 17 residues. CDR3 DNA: TGTGCCAGCAGTTTGTCTGGCGGGCGTAGGGGTCGGCGCGAGCAGTACTTC. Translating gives CASSLSGGRRGRREQYF.

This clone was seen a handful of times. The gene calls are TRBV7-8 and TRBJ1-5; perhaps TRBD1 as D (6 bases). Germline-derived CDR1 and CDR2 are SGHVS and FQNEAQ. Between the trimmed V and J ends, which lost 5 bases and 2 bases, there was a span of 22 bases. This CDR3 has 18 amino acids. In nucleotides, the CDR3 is TGTGCCAGCAGCCGGGGAGGGGACAAAGGGTTTGGCAATCAGCCCCAGCATTTT. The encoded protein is CASSRGGDKGFGNQPQHF.

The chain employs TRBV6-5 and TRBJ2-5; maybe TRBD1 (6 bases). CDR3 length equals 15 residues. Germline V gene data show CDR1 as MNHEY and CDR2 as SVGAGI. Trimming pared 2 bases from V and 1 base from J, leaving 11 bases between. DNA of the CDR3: TGTGCCAGCAGTTACGGAGGACAGTCCCAAGAGACCCAGTACTTC. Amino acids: CASSYGGQSQETQYF.

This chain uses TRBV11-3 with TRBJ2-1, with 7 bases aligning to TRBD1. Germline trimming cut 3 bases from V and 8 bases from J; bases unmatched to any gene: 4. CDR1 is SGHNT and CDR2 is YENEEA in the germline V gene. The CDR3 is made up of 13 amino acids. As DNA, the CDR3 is TGTGCCAGCAGCTTTAGTACAGGGGATGAGCAGTTCTTC. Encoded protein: CASSFSTGDEQFF.

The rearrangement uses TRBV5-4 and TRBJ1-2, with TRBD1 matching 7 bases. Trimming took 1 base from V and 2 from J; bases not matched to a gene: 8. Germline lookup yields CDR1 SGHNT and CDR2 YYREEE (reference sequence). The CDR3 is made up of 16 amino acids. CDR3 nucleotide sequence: TGTGCCAGCAGCTTGTATTCGACAGGGCGCAACTATGGCTACACCTTC. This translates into CASSLYSTGRNYGYTF. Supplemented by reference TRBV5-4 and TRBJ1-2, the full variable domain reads ETGVTQSPTHLIKTRGQQVTLRCSSQSGHNTVSWYQQALGQGPQFIFQYYREEENGRGNFPPRFSGLQFPNYSSELNVNALELDDSALYLCASSLYSTGRNYGYTFGSGTRLTVV.

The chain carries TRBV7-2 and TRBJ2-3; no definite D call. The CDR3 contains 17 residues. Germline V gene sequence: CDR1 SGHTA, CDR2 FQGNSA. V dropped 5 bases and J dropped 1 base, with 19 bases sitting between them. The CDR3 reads CASSLEDNGFGTDTQYF. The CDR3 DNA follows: TGTGCCAGCAGCCTTGAGGATAACGGGTTCGGCACAGATACGCAGTATTTT.

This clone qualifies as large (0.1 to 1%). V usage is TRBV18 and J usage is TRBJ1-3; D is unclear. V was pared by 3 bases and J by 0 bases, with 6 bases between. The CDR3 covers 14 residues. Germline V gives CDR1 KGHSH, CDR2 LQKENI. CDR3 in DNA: TGTGCCAGCTCACCCCAGGACTCTGGAAACACCATATATTTT. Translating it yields CASSPQDSGNTIYF. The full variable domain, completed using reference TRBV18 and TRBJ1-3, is NAGVMQNPRHLVRRRGQEARLRCSPMKGHSHVYWYRQLPEEGLKFMVYLQKENIIDESGMPKERFSAEFPKEGPSILRIQQVVRGDSAAYFCASSPQDSGNTIYFGEGSWLTVV.

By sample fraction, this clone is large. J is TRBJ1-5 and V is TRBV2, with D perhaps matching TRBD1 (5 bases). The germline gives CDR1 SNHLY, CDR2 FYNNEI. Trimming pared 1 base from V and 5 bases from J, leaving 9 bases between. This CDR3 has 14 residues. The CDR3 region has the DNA TGTGCCAGCAGTGAAGTTGGAGGGGATCAGCCCCAGCATTTT. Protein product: CASSEVGGDQPQHF.

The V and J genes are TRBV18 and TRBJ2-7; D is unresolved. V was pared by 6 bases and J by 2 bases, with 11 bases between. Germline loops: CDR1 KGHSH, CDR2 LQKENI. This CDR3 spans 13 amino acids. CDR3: CASSPDRTYEQYF. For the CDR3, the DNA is TGTGCCAGCTCCCCCGACCGTACCTACGAGCAGTACTTC.

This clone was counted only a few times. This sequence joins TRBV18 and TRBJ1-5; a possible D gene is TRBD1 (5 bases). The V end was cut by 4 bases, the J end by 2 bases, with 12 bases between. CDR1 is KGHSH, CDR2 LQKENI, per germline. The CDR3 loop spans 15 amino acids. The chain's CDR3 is CASSLREGRNQPQHF. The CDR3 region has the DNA TGTGCCAGCTCACTTCGGGAGGGGCGCAATCAGCCCCAGCATTTT.

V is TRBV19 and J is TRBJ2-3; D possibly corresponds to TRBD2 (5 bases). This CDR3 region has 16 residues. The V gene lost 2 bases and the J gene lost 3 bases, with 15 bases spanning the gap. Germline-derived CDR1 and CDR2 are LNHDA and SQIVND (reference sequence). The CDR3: CASSISSGSGTDTQYF. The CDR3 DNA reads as TGTGCCAGTAGTATATCGAGCGGTTCTGGGACAGATACGCAGTATTTT.

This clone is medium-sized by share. The chain's CDR3 is CASSPTGGGAGNTIYF. The CDR3 DNA reads TGTGCCAGCAGCCCCACAGGTGGGGGGGCTGGAAACACCATATATTTT. The chain recombines TRBV28 with TRBJ1-3; possibly TRBD1 for D (5 bases). The germline V gene encodes CDR1 MDHEN and CDR2 SYDVKM. This CDR3 region has 16 residues. Between the trimmed V and J ends, which lost 6 bases and 2 bases, there was a span of 17 bases.

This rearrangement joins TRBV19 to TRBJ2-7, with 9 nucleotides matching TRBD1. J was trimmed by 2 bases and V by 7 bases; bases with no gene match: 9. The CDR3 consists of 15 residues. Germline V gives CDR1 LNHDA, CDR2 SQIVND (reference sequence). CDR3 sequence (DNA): TGTGCCAGTAAACCGTCCGGACAGGGGCCCTACGAGCAGTACTTC. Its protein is CASKPSGQGPYEQYF.

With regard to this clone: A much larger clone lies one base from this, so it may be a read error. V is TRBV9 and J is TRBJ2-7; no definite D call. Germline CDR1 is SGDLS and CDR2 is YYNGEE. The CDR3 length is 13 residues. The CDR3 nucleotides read TGTGCCAGCAGCGTAGGACCCTCCTACGGGCAGTACTTC. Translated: CASSVGPSYGQYF.

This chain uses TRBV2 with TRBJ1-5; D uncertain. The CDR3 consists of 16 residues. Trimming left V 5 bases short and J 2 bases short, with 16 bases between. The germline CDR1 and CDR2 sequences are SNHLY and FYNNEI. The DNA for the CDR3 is TGTGCCAGCAGTTTAAGGGCCCCTGGAGGCAATCAGCCCCAGCATTTT. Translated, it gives CASSLRAPGGNQPQHF.

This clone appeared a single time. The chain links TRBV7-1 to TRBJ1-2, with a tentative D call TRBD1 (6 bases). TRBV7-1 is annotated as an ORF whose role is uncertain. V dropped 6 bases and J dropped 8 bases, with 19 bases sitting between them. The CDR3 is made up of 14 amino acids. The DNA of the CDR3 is TGTGCCAGCAGTACCCCGGGGGGCTTTTGGGGCTACACCTTC. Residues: CASSTPGGFWGYTF.

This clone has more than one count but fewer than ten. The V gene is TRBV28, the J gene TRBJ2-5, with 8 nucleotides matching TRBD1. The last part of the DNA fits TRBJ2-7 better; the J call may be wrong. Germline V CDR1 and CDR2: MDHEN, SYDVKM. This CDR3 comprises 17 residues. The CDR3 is CASSLSGWAGGMYEQYF. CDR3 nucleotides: TGTGCCAGCAGTTTATCAGGGTGGGCAGGGGGCATGTACGAGCAGTACTTC.

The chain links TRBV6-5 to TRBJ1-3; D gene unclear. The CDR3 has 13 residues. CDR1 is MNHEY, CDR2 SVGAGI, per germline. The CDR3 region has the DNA TGTGTCATCGGGCGGGGATCTGGAAACACCATATATTTT. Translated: CVIGRGSGNTIYF.

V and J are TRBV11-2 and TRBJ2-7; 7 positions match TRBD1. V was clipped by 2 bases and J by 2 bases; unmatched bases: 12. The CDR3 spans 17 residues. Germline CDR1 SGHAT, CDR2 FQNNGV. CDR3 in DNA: TGTGCCAGCAGCTTACCGACCGGGACAGAAGTTCCCTACGAGCAGTACTTC. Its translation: CASSLPTGTEVPYEQYF.

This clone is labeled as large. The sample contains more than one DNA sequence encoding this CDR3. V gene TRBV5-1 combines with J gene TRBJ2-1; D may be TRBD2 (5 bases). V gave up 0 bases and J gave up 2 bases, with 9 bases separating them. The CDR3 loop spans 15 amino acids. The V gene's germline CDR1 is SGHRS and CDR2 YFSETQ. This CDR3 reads CASSLAGSTYNEQFF. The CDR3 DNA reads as TGCGCCAGCAGCTTGGCGGGAAGCACCTACAATGAGCAGTTCTTC.

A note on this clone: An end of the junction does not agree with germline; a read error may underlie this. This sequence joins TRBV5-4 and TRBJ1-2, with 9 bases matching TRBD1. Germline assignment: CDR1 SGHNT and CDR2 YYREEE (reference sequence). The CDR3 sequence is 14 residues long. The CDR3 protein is CASSHPGTGNDYTF. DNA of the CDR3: TGCGCCAGCAGCCATCCCGGGACAGGGAACGACTACACCTTC.

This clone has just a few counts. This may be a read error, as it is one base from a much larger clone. The CDR3 region has the DNA TGTGCCACCAGCCTAGACAGGGGCGAGATCCATGAGCAGTTCTTC. Amino acid sequence: CATSLDRGEIHEQFF. The chain links TRBV15 to TRBJ2-1, with 8 bases fitting TRBD1. CDR3 length equals 15 residues. V lost 5 bases and J lost 8; bases outside the gene matches: 11. Germline lookup yields CDR1 LNHNV and CDR2 YYDKDF (reference sequence). Full variable domain (missing parts from reference TRBV15 and TRBJ2-1): DAMVIQNPRYQVTQFGKPVTLSCSQTLNHNVMYWYQQKSSQAPKLLFHYYDKDFNNEADTPDNFQSRRPNTSFCFLDIRSPGLGDTAMYLCATSLDRGEIHEQFFGPGTRLTVL.